These T cell receptor beta chains were read from a single sample in a study of blood T cell repertoires in COVID-19. Only in-frame clones appear in the TCRdb table, and some are missing; sequencing was by immunoSEQ multiplex PCR. The sample lists 250,000 or so clones; 90% were seen once. Input material: peripheral blood. Receptors were obtained from a woman aged 55-70 years with COVID-19, enrolled during active disease. CDR3s include the opening cysteine and the closing phenylalanine or tryptophan. Fields, in order: V gene, D gene, clone size, CDR3 length, J gene, CDR3 DNA, CDR3 protein. The D gene is left open where the match is weak. Not every row has a clone size; where given, it reads once, few, many or a size class.

>TRBV6-5|.|.|12|TRBJ1-2
TGTGCCAGCAGTTACGCAGGGGATGGCTACACCTTC
CASSYAGDGYTF
>TRBV20-1|.|.|12|TRBJ2-1
TGCAGTGCTAGTCCAGGGGTCCGTGAGCAGTTCTTC
CSASPGVREQFF
>TRBV12-5|.|.|13|TRBJ1-6
TGTGCTAGTGGTTTGTCGAGGGAATCACCCCTCCACTTT
CASGLSRESPLHF
>TRBV12-3/TRBV12-4|.|once|13|TRBJ1-1
TGTGCCAGCAGTCGATGGGCTGACACTGAAGCTTTCTTT
CASSRWADTEAFF
>TRBV14|TRBD1|.|15|TRBJ1-1
TGTGCCAGCAGCCTGCAACAGGGGATGAACACTGAAGCTTTCTTT
CASSLQQGMNTEAFF
>TRBV10-3|TRBD1|.|15|TRBJ2-3
TGTGCCATCTCAGGGTGGGACAGGGGTAAAGATACGCAGTATTTT
CAISGWDRGKDTQYF
>TRBV30|.|.|16|TRBJ2-1
TGTGCCTGGAGTGTTAGTTGGGGGCCCGAGTACAATGAGCAGTTCTTC
CAWSVSWGPEYNEQFF
>TRBV5-1|.|.|15|TRBJ1-4
TGCGCCAGCAGCCTTCAGGGTGGCCCGAGAGAAAAACTGTTTTTT
CASSLQGGPREKLFF
>TRBV3-1/TRBV3-2|.|few|13|TRBJ1-5
TGTGCCAGCAGCCTCCCAAGGGGGGGGGCTCAGCATTTT
CASSLPRGGAQHF
>TRBV21-1|.|.|14|TRBJ1-5
TGTGCCAGCAGGGATCAGGGGATGGACCAGCCCCAGCATTTT
CASRDQGMDQPQHF
>TRBV9|TRBD2|.|16|TRBJ2-7
TGTGCCAGCAGCACCTACGGGACTAGCGGGACGGGGGAGCAGTACTTC
CASSTYGTSGTGEQYF
>TRBV4-3|TRBD2|.|19|TRBJ2-2
TGCGCCAGCAGCTTCACCGGGACTAGCGGGGGTGAAAGTACCGGGGAGCTGTTTTTT
CASSFTGTSGGESTGELFF
>TRBV19|TRBD1|.|15|TRBJ2-1
TGTGCCAGTAGTACACGGGACAGGGGATTATTGGAGCAGTTCTTC
CASSTRDRGLLEQFF
>TRBV6-5|.|few|15|TRBJ1-6
TGTGCCAGCAGTTACTCGATTCCAGTTAATTCACCCCTCCACTTT
CASSYSIPVNSPLHF
>TRBV4-2|TRBD1|.|16|TRBJ1-1
TGTGCCAGCAGCCAGGAGGGGACAGCCGCGGGCACTGAAGCTTTCTTT
CASSQEGTAAGTEAFF
>TRBV11-3|.|.|12|TRBJ2-7
TGTGCCAGCAGCTTAGACTCCGGGGAGCAGTACTTC
CASSLDSGEQYF
>TRBV5-6|.|.|16|TRBJ1-1
TGTGCCAGCAGCTTGGGTCCCACAGGGCTGAACACTGAAGCTTTCTTT
CASSLGPTGLNTEAFF
>TRBV4-2|.|.|14|TRBJ2-1
TGTGCCAGCAGCCAAGATCGTGAAGCTATCGAGCAGTTCTTC
CASSQDREAIEQFF
>TRBV12-1|.|.|15|TRBJ2-7
TGTGCCAGCAGCTTACGAACAGGACGGAATTACGAGCAGTACTTC
CASSLRTGRNYEQYF
>TRBV7-9|.|.|15|TRBJ1-2
TGTGCCAGCAGCTTAGCGGGTACAGCCGGCGTGGGCTACACCTTC
CASSLAGTAGVGYTF
>TRBV12-3/TRBV12-4|.|.|13|TRBJ1-1
TGTGCCAGCAGTTTAGCTCAGTTAACTGAAGCTTTCTTT
CASSLAQLTEAFF
>TRBV5-4|TRBD2|.|16|TRBJ2-3
TGTGCCAGCAGCTCTGAAGCGGGGGGGCGGGAAGATACGCAGTATTTT
CASSSEAGGREDTQYF
>TRBV6-5|.|.|15|TRBJ2-1
TGTGCCAGCAGTTCAGCCGGGGTTGGGTACAATGAGCAGTTCTTC
CASSSAGVGYNEQFF
>TRBV30|TRBD2|.|16|TRBJ2-5
TGTGCCTGGAGTGTACTAGGGCGGGGGGGCCCCGAGACCCAGTACTTC
CAWSVLGRGGPETQYF
>TRBV19|.|.|15|TRBJ1-1
TGTGCCAGTAGTATAGGCCGGGGGGGCTACACTGAAGCTTTCTTT
CASSIGRGGYTEAFF
>TRBV10-3|TRBD2|.|14|TRBJ2-5
TGTGCCATCAGTGGGCTAGCGGGGGTAGAGACCCAGTACTTC
CAISGLAGVETQYF
>TRBV5-1|.|once|18|TRBJ1-2
TGCGCCAGCAGCTTGGCCATCCGAACCCTGACAGCTCCTACTGGCTACACCTTC
CASSLAIRTLTAPTGYTF
>TRBV7-2|.|.|15|TRBJ1-5
TGTGCCAGCAGCTTAGCGCGGGGATCGGGCCAGCCCCAGCATTTT
CASSLARGSGQPQHF
>TRBV3-1/TRBV3-2|TRBD1|.|17|TRBJ1-2
TGTGCCAGCAGCCAAGATGAGAAGGGGGCGCTTATAGTTGGCTACACCTTC
CASSQDEKGALIVGYTF
>TRBV18|TRBD1|.|14|TRBJ1-2
TGTGCCAGCTCACCACCGGGACAGGGTGATGGCTACACCTTC
CASSPPGQGDGYTF
>TRBV5-1|.|.|15|TRBJ2-2
TGCGCCAGCAGCCGGACAGAGGGAAACACCGGGGAGCTGTTTTTT
CASSRTEGNTGELFF
>TRBV3-1/TRBV3-2|.|.|12|TRBJ1-4
TGTGCCAGCAGCCAAAGAGACAACCGTCTGTTTTTT
CASSQRDNRLFF
>TRBV7-2|.|.|14|TRBJ2-2
TGTGCCAGCAGCCAAGGAGGGGACACCGGGGAGCTGTTTTTT
CASSQGGDTGELFF
>TRBV6-6|.|.|14|TRBJ1-2
TGTGCCAGCAGTCCGGGAAGGGGGATCAGCGGCTACACCTTC
CASSPGRGISGYTF
>TRBV18|TRBD2|.|19|TRBJ2-3
TGTGCCAGCTCACCTGTGGGGAGACTAGCGGGGGACAGCACAGATACGCAGTATTTT
CASSPVGRLAGDSTDTQYF
>TRBV11-2|TRBD1|.|13|TRBJ1-1
TGTGCCAGCAAAAAAACAGGGGACACTGAAGCTTTCTTT
CASKKTGDTEAFF
>TRBV19|.|.|14|TRBJ1-2
TGTGCCAGTACCGTTACAGGAGAAGCGGGTGGCTACACCTTC
CASTVTGEAGGYTF
>TRBV9|TRBD1|.|15|TRBJ2-5
TGTGCCAGCAGCGTACTCGGACAGGGGGACGAGACCCAGTACTTC
CASSVLGQGDETQYF
>TRBV19|.|.|16|TRBJ2-2
TGTGCCAGTAGTATAGCCCCAGGGATCGGGACCGGGGAGCTGTTTTTT
CASSIAPGIGTGELFF
>TRBV21-1|.|once|15|TRBJ1-5
TGTGCCAGCAGCAAAGGATACAGGTTCAATCAGCCCCAGCATTTT
CASSKGYRFNQPQHF
>TRBV6-1|.|few|15|TRBJ1-6
TGTGCCAGCAGTGAGGCTCCAGGGTGGGATTCACCCCTCCACTTT
CASSEAPGWDSPLHF
>TRBV9|TRBD1|.|14|TRBJ1-3
TGTGCCAGCAGCACCGGGGACAGCATGGACACCATATATTTT
CASSTGDSMDTIYF
>TRBV6-1|.|.|14|TRBJ1-1
TGTGCCAGCAGTGAATCTAGGCTGAACACTGAAGCTTTCTTT
CASSESRLNTEAFF
>TRBV5-4|TRBD1|.|14|TRBJ1-2
TGTGCCAGCAGCTTGGAGGGGGCCTTCAGGGGCTACACCTTC
CASSLEGAFRGYTF
>TRBV5-5|.|.|15|TRBJ2-1
TGTGCCAGCAGCGAGGCCCCGGCCCTGTACAATGAGCAGTTCTTC
CASSEAPALYNEQFF
>TRBV7-8|.|.|15|TRBJ2-1
TGTGCCAGCAGCTTAGTCAGGACTACATACAATGAGCAGTTCTTC
CASSLVRTTYNEQFF
>TRBV5-1|.|.|13|TRBJ1-2
TGCGCCAGCAGCTTGCGTTCGAACTATGGCTACACCTTC
CASSLRSNYGYTF
>TRBV6-2/TRBV6-3|TRBD2|.|16|TRBJ2-1
TGTGCCAGCAGTTTCTCGAGGACTAGCGGGGGTGATGAGCAGTTCTTC
CASSFSRTSGGDEQFF
>TRBV27|.|.|15|TRBJ1-2
TGTGCCAGCAGTTTAGGGGCAGGGAAGGGCTATGGCTACACCTTC
CASSLGAGKGYGYTF
>TRBV9|.|.|14|TRBJ1-2
TGTGCCAGCAGCGTAGGCGGCAGGGGAAGTGGCTACACCTTC
CASSVGGRGSGYTF
>TRBV27|.|.|15|TRBJ1-1
TGTGCCAGCAGTTTGGACCGGGGAGCCCGAGATGAAGCTTTCTTT
CASSLDRGARDEAFF